The rows below give T cell receptor beta chains drawn from one sample of a study of T cell responses to AZD1222 COVID-19 vaccine. Assay: immunoSEQ multiplex PCR; the TCRdb copy retains only in-frame clones and omits some. The repertoire has 140,000 or so clones, about 90% of them found once; the top ten carry 7.5%. The specimen comprised peripheral blood, sampled 28 days after the second dose of the MenACWY control vaccine. These receptors were collected from an adult who received the MenACWY meningococcal vaccine as a control. CDR3s leave out the opening cysteine and the closing phenylalanine or tryptophan.

v_call	cdr3_length	j_call	cdr3_aa
TRBV6-5	12	TRBJ1-2	ASTGGQGLDGYT
TRBV28	9	TRBJ1-1	ASRSNTEAF
TRBV28	11	TRBJ1-5	ASGGDSNQPQH
TRBV3-1/TRBV3-2	11	TRBJ2-7	ASSQRDGYEQY
TRBV18	14	TRBJ2-1	ASSPRSRVDSNEQF
TRBV11-2	13	TRBJ2-7	ASSLERQHTYEQY
TRBV19	13	TRBJ2-1	ASSTASAGVYEQF
TRBV7-2	14	TRBJ2-5	ASSSIAGGPSETQY
TRBV28	15	TRBJ2-7	ASSLWSTSGAYYEQY
TRBV5-6	12	TRBJ2-3	ASSELAGGRAQY
TRBV7-3	12	TRBJ2-3	ASSLRVAPDTQY
TRBV7-9	15	TRBJ2-2	ASSATSGSHGTGELF
TRBV30	13	TRBJ1-3	AWAGGLSSGNTIY
TRBV9	14	TRBJ2-2	ASSVGLAGGSGELF
TRBV28	12	TRBJ2-1	ASSLSGSYNEQF
TRBV5-1	11	TRBJ2-2	ASSSKLGGELF
TRBV2	14	TRBJ1-6	ASSLDRAVYNSPLH
TRBV5-1	13	TRBJ1-3	ASSLMGSSGNTIY
TRBV7-2	16	TRBJ2-7	ASSRTAGLALPSYEQY
TRBV12-3/TRBV12-4	11	TRBJ2-1	ASSQSSYNEQF
TRBV7-2	10	TRBJ2-5	ASSAQLHTQY
TRBV28	14	TRBJ2-7	ASSPSLGPSLYEQY